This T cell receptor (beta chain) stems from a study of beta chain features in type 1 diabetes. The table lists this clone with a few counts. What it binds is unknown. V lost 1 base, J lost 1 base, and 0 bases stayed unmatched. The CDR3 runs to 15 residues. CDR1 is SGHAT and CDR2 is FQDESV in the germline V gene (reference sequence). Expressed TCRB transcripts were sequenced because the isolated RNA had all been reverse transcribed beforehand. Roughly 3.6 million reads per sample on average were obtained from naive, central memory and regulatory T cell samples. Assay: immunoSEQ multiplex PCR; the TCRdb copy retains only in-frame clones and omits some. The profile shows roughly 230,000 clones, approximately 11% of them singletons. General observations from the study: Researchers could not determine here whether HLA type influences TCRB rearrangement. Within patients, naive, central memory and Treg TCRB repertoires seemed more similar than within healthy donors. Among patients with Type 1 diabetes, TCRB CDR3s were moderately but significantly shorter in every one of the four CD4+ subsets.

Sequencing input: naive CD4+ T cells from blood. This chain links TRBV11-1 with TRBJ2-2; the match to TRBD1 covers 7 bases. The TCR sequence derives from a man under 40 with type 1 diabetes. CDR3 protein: CASSLGQGNTGELFF. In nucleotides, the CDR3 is TGTGCCAGCAGCTTAGGACAGGGGAACACCGGGGAGCTGTTTTTT.